This record concerns one T cell receptor beta chain sequence. The sample originates from a study of PD-L1 blockade in urothelial cancer. Overall study context: Patients commenced intravenous atezolizumab, 1,200 mg every 3 weeks, in the mid-2010s.

Clones were read by immunoSEQ multiplex PCR, and TCRdb kept only the in-frame ones, dropping some. The sample yields some 29,000 clones, 80% to 90% seen once. V lost 2 bases to trimming and J lost 8 bases; unmatched junction nucleotides: 5. The CDR3 extends over 13 amino acids. CDR1 MRHNA and CDR2 SNTAGT come from the germline V gene. The J gene is TRBJ1-2, the V gene TRBV6-4; 7 bases align to TRBD1. This receptor was taken from a man between 45 and 60 years old with urothelial cancer. Sequences were derived from PBMCs, sampled around atezolizumab (anti-PD-L1) treatment. The CDR3 reads CASSDAGGLGYTF. The CDR3 coding sequence is TGTGCCAGCAGTGACGCAGGGGGTTTAGGCTACACCTTC.